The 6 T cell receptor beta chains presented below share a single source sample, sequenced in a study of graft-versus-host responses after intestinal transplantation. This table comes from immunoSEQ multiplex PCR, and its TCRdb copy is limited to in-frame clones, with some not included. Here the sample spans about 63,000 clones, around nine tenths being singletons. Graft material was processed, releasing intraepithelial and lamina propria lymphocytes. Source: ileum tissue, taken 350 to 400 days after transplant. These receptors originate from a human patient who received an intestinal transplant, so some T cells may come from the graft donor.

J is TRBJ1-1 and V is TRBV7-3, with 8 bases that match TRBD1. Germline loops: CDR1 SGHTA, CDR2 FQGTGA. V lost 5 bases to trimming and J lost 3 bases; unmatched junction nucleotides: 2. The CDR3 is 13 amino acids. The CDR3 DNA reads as TGTGCCAGCAGCCTGACAGGGGACACTGAAGCTTTCTTT. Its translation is CASSLTGDTEAFF. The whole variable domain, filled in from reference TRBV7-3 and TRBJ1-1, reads GAGVSQTPSNKVTEKGKYVELRCDPISGHTALYWYRQSLGQGPEFLIYFQGTGAADDSGLPNDRFFAVRPEGSVSTLKIQRTERGDSAVYLCASSLTGDTEAFFGQGTRLTVV.

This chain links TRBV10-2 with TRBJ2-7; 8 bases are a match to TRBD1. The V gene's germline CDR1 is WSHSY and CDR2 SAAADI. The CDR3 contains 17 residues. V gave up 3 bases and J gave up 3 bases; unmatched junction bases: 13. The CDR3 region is CASSDLLGQGDDYEQYF. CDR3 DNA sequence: TGCGCCAGCAGTGACCTTCTCGGACAGGGAGATGACTACGAGCAGTACTTC.

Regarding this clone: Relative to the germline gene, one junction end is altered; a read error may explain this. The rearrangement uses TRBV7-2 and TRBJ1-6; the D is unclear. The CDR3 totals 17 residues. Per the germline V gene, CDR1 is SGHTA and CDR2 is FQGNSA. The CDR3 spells CASSLGSVSSYNSPPHF. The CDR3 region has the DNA TGTGCCAGCAGCTTAGGATCAGTGAGCTCCTATAATTCACCCCCCCACTTT.

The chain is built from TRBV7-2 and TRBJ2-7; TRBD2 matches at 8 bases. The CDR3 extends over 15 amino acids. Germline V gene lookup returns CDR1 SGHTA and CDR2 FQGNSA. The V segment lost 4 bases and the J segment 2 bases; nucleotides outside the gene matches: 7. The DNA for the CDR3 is TGTGCCAGCAGCTCCTTAGCGGGAACGGCCTACGAGCAGTACTTC. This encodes CASSSLAGTAYEQYF.

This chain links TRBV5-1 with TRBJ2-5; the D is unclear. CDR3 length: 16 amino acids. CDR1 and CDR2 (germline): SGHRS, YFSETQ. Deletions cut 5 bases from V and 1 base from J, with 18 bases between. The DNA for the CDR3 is TGCGCCAGCAGAGATCCCCCGGGCAGCGCCCAAGAGACCCAGTACTTC. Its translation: CASRDPPGSAQETQYF.

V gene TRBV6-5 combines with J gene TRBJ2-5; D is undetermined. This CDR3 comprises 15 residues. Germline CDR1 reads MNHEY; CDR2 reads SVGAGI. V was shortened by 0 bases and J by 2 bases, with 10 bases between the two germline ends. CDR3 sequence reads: CASSYSWTVQETQYF. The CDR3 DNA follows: TGTGCCAGCAGTTACTCGTGGACGGTACAAGAGACCCAGTACTTC.